The rows below give T cell receptor beta chains drawn from one sample of a study of cytomegalovirus exposure and HLA in healthy donors. TCRdb keeps only in-frame clones here, not all; method: immunoSEQ multiplex PCR. The sample consists of 170,000 or so clones, almost 85% of them appearing once. Sequencing was carried out using PBMCs. The receptor set was obtained from a woman aged 45-60 years in good health and CMV-seronegative. The CDR3 runs from the conserved cysteine through the conserved F or W. Each record gives: CDR3 protein, V gene.

CDR3aa: CASSLLAGGPTQYF; v_gene: TRBV7-2
CDR3aa: CASTQLAGGRETQYF; v_gene: TRBV6-1
CDR3aa: CASSLDRQETQYF; v_gene: TRBV7-7
CDR3aa: CASSTTGGSEKLFF; v_gene: TRBV18
CDR3aa: CASSAQGAGYTF; v_gene: TRBV6-4
CDR3aa: CASSLRQGSAEAFF; v_gene: TRBV7-8
CDR3aa: CAISNRDNSYEQYF; v_gene: TRBV10-3
CDR3aa: CASSEIRGTNVLTF; v_gene: TRBV2
CDR3aa: CASSQDPSGGANTGELFF; v_gene: TRBV4-3
CDR3aa: CASTAPGTGGFGELFF; v_gene: TRBV19
CDR3aa: CASSTTTGSYGYTF; v_gene: TRBV9
CDR3aa: CASSPLTGNTEAFF; v_gene: TRBV18
CDR3aa: CASSDNGDYGYTF; v_gene: TRBV10-1
CDR3aa: CASSLGQGGTEAFF; v_gene: TRBV27
CDR3aa: CATSRGGTSGGASGANVLTF; v_gene: TRBV15
CDR3aa: CASSVSTSGGTYNEQFF; v_gene: TRBV9
CDR3aa: CASSWDRGRRKETQYF; v_gene: TRBV9
CDR3aa: CSVAETGTNTGELFF; v_gene: TRBV29-1
CDR3aa: CASSLIFGGSVEAFF; v_gene: TRBV7-3